This T cell receptor beta chain was sequenced during a study of blood T cells in healthy people across ages. General observations from the study: Older age coincided with a roughly linear decline in TCR beta diversity per million T cells.

Germline V CDR1 and CDR2: KGHSH, LQKENI. The CDR3 length is 16 residues. Between the trimmed V and J ends, which lost 6 bases and 0 bases, there was a span of 17 bases. Concerning this clonotype itself: Its antigen remains unidentified.

A second PCR of 7 to 11 cycles used a sample-barcoded 5' primer and a J-beta primer mix. No fewer than 3 million CDR3-containing paired-end reads came from each sample. A single record per CDR3 protein comes from TCRdb applying MiXCR to the 5' RACE reads. Of more than 800,000 distinct CDR3 sequences in the sample, about 28% were seen once. The chain uses TRBV18 and TRBJ1-1; maybe TRBD1 (5 bases). The source is an elderly woman in good health. Sequenced material: blood. The CDR3 is CASSPRDLVMNTEAFF. As DNA, the CDR3 is TGTGCCAGCTCCCCTAGGGACCTGGTAATGAACACTGAAGCTTTCTTT. The full variable domain, rest sourced from reference TRBV18 and TRBJ1-1, is NAGVMQNPRHLVRRRGQEARLRCSPMKGHSHVYWYRQLPEEGLKFMVYLQKENIIDESGMPKERFSAEFPKEGPSILRIQQVVRGDSAAYFCASSPRDLVMNTEAFFGQGTRLTVV.